The T cell receptor beta chain described here comes from a study of blood T cell repertoires in COVID-19. On the study more broadly: Sources were T cells, B-cell-depleted T cells, or PBMCs; the material itself was cDNA or gDNA.

J lost 3 bases, V lost 2 bases, and 3 bases had no gene match. This CDR3 is 15 amino acids long. Germline-derived CDR1 and CDR2 are SGHDT and YYEEEE. Per the original data handling: Reference gene primers were amplified, and this amplification served to estimate nucleated cell counts. Profiling relied on immunoSEQ multiplex PCR, and the TCRdb table lists in-frame clones only, not all of them. V, J and clone size derive from that table, while D and trimming were established from the DNA sequence. The sample gives roughly 200,000 clones, about four fifths of which show up once; just over 8.5% is in the top ten. This clone was found once.

This TCR derives from a man aged 35 to 55 with active or convalescent COVID-19. The rearrangement links TRBV5-6 to TRBJ2-7, with TRBD1 matching 12 bases. The sample comprised peripheral blood. The CDR3 region is CASSFGTGGFYEQYF. In nucleotides, the CDR3 is TGTGCCAGCAGCTTTGGGACAGGGGGCTTCTACGAGCAGTACTTC. Full variable domain (outside the CDR3, taken from reference TRBV5-6 and TRBJ2-7): DAGVTQSPTHLIKTRGQQVTLRCSPKSGHDTVSWYQQALGQGPQFIFQYYEEEERQRGNFPDRFSGHQFPNYSSELNVNALLLGDSALYLCASSFGTGGFYEQYFGPGTRLTVT.